This T cell receptor (beta chain) appears in the sequencing data of a study of Ad26.COV2.S vaccination and SARS-CoV-2 variants. Here immunoSEQ multiplex PCR was the method, and the copy in TCRdb shows in-frame clones only, minus some. The table has almost 400,000 clones, approximately 90% seen once; the top ten hold 1.9%. Treatment given: 15 to 20 received Ad26.COV2.S at low or high dose, single or two shots; five or six received placebo; per-sample allocation not given. Each sample was drawn 63 days after the first injection (of vaccine or placebo). Ad26 vector vaccine expressed Wuhan-strain SARS-CoV-2 spike. Whole-study findings and limits: Placebo recipients trailed vaccine recipients in spike-specific TCR breadth. There was reportedly substantial breadth in spike-specific CD8+ and CD4+ T cell responses after vaccination.

V shed 6 bases, J shed 1 base, and the junction held 7 bases outside the gene matches. The germline V gene has CDR1 MNHEY and CDR2 SVGAGI. The CDR3 length is 15 residues. Worth noting for this clone: Its antigen remains unknown.

The receptor's source is a person between 18 and 65 years old who received the Ad26.COV2.S COVID-19 vaccine or a placebo. The chain carries TRBV6-5 and TRBJ2-3, with 7 nucleotides matching TRBD1. Sample: peripheral blood, taken in a trial of Ad26.COV2.S vaccine versus placebo. The chain's CDR3 is CASSNLGQGTDTQYF. DNA of the CDR3: TGTGCCAGCAGCAACCTCGGACAGGGCACAGATACGCAGTATTTT.